The sample holds a few counts of the clone carrying this T cell receptor beta chain. These data originate in a study of blood T cells in healthy people across ages. Sample-barcoded 5' priming and a J-beta primer mix drove a second PCR of roughly 6 to 12 cycles. TCRdb fed the 5' RACE reads into MiXCR, producing one record per CDR3 protein. The data contain roughly 560,000 distinct CDR3 sequences, 24% of them singletons. The CDR3 is made up of 14 amino acids. The germline CDR1 and CDR2 sequences are LNHNV and YYDKDF (reference sequence). The V end lost 5 bases, the J end lost 1 base, and 9 bases lay between the germline ends. These data were also reused for a study on T cells of mothers and their children.

The TCR was taken from a boy younger than 18 in good health. Sequenced sample: blood. This chain joins TRBV15 and TRBJ1-5, with D possibly being TRBD1 (5 bases). CDR3 coding DNA: TGTGCCACCAGCCTCCCAGGGAGCAATCAGCCCCAGCATTTT. This sequence encodes CATSLPGSNQPQHF.